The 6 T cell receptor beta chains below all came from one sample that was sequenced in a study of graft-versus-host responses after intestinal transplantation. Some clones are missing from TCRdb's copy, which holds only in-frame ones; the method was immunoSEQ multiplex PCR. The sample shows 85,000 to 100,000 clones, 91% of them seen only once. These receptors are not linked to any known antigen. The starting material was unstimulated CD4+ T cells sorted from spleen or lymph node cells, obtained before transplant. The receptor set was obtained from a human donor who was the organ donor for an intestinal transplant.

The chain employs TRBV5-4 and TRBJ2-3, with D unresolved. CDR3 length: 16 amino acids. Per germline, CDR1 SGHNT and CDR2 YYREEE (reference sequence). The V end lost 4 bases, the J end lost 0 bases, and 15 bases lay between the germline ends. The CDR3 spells CASSLARSPSTDTQYF. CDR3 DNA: TGTGCCAGCAGCCTTGCGAGGAGTCCTAGCACAGATACGCAGTATTTT. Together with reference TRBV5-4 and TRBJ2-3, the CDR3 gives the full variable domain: ETGVTQSPTHLIKTRGQQVTLRCSSQSGHNTVSWYQQALGQGPQFIFQYYREEENGRGNFPPRFSGLQFPNYSSELNVNALELDDSALYLCASSLARSPSTDTQYFGPGTRLTVL.

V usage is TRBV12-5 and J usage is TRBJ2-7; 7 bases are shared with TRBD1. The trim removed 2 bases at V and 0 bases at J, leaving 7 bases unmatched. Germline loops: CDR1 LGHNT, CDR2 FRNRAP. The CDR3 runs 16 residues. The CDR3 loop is CASGLPRDSLSYEQYF. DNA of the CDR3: TGTGCTAGTGGTTTGCCCCGGGACAGCCTCTCCTACGAGCAGTACTTC. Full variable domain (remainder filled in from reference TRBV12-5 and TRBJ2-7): DARVTQTPRHKVTEMGQEVTMRCQPILGHNTVFWYRQTMMQGLELLAYFRNRAPLDDSGMPKDRFSAEMPDATLATLKIQPSEPRDSAVYFCASGLPRDSLSYEQYFGPGTRLTVT.

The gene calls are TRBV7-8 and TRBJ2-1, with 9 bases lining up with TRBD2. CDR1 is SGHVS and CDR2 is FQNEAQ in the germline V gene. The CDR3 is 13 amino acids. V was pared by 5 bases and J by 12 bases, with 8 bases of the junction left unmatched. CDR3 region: CASSPLSGSRQFF. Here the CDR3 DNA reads TGTGCCAGCAGCCCCCTTAGCGGGAGTCGGCAGTTCTTC.

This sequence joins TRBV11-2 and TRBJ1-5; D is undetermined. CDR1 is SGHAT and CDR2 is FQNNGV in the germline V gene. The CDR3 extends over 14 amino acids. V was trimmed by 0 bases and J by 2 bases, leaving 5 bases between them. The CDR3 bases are TGTGCCAGCAGCTTAGATGCGGGCAATCAGCCCCAGCATTTT. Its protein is CASSLDAGNQPQHF.

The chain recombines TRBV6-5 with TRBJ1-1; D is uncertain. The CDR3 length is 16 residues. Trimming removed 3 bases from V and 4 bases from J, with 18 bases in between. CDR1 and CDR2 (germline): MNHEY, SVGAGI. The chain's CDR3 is CASSYGQINSPTEAFF. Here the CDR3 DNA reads TGTGCCAGCAGTTATGGTCAAATTAACAGTCCCACTGAAGCTTTCTTT.

For the CDR3, the DNA is TGTGCCAGCTCACCATCTCGACAGAGTGCGGATTACGAGCAGTACTTC. This translates into CASSPSRQSADYEQYF. The chain is built from TRBV18 and TRBJ2-7; D possibly corresponds to TRBD1 (5 bases). Trimming shortened V by 2 bases and J by 4 bases, and 18 bases separated the two germline ends. Germline V gives CDR1 KGHSH, CDR2 LQKENI. This CDR3 spans 16 amino acids.